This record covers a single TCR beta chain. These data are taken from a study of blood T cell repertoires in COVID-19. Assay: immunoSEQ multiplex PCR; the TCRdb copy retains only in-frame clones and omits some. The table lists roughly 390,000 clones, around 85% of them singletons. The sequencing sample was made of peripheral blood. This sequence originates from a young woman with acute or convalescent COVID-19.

For the CDR3, the DNA is TGTGCCAGCAGCTTAGGGAAGAAGGGGAGGGACACTGAAGCTTTCTTT. This sequence encodes CASSLGKKGRDTEAFF. The chain recombines TRBV7-9 with TRBJ1-1; TRBD1 is a possible D gene (5 bases). The V end lost 1 base, the J end lost 3 bases, and 15 bases lay between the germline ends. Germline CDR1 and CDR2: SEHNR and FQNEAQ (reference sequence). CDR3 size: 16 residues. Full variable domain (outside the CDR3, taken from reference TRBV7-9 and TRBJ1-1): DTGVSQNPRHKITKRGQNVTFRCDPISEHNRLYWYRQTLGQGPEFLTYFQNEAQLEKSRLLSDRFSAERPKGSFSTLEIQRTEQGDSAMYLCASSLGKKGRDTEAFFGQGTRLTVV.